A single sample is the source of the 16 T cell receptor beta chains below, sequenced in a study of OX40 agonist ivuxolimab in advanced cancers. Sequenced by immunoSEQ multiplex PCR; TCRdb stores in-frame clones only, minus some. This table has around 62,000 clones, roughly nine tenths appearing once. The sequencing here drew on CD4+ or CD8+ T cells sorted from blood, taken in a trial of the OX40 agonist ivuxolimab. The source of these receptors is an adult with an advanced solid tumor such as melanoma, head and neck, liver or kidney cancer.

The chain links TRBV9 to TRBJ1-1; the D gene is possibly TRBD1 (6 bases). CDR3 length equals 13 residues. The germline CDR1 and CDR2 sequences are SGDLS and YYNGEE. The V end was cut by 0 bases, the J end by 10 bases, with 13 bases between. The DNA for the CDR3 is TGTGCCAGCAGCGTAGGATGGGGGGGGCCAGCTTTCTTT. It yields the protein CASSVGWGGPAFF.

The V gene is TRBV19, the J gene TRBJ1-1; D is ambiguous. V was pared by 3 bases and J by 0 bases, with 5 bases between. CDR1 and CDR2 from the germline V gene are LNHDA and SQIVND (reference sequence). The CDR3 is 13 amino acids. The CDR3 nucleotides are TGTGCCAGTAGTATGGCTGTGAACACTGAAGCTTTCTTT. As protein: CASSMAVNTEAFF.

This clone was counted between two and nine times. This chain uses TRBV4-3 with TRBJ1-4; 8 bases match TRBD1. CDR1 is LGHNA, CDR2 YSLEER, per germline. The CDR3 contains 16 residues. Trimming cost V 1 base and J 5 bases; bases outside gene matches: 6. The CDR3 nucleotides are TGCGCCAGCAGCCAAGGGGTCCGGGACAGGAATGAAAAACTGTTTTTT. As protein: CASSQGVRDRNEKLFF.

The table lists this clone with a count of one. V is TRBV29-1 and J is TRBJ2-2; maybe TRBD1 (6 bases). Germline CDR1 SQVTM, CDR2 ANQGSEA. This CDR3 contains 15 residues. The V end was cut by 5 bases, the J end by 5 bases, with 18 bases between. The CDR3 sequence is CSVLPTGLKTGELFF. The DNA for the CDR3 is TGCAGCGTTCTCCCCACAGGGTTGAAAACCGGGGAGCTGTTTTTT.

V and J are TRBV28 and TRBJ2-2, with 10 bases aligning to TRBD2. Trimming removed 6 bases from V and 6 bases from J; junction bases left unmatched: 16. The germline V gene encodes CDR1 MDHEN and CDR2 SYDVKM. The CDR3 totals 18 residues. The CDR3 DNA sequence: TGTGCCAGCAGACCACTCCGGATAGCGGGAGGAAGGGCCGGGGAGCTGTTTTTT. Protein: CASRPLRIAGGRAGELFF. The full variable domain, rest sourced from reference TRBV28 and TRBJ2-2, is DVKVTQSSRYLVKRTGEKVFLECVQDMDHENMFWYRQDPGLGLRLIYFSYDVKMKEKGDIPEGYSVSREKKERFSLILESASTNQTSMYLCASRPLRIAGGRAGELFFGEGSRLTVL.

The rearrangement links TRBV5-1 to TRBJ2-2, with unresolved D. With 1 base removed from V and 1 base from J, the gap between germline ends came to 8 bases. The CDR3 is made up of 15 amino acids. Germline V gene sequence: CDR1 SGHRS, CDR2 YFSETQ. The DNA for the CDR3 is TGCGCCAGCAGCTTGTGGACGGGGAACACCGGGGAGCTGTTTTTT. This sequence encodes CASSLWTGNTGELFF.

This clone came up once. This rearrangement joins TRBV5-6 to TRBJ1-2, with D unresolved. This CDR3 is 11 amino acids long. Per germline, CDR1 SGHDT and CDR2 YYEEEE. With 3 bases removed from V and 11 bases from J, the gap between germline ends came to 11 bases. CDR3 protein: CASSSPTEYTF. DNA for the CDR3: TGTGCCAGCAGCTCTCCGACTGAGTACACCTTC.

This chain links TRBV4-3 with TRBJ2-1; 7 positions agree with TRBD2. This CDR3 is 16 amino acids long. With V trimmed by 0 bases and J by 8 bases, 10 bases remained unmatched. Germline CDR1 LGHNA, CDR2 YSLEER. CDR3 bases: TGCGCCAGCAGCCAAGATCGGTTAGCGGGTGGATATGAGCAGTTCTTC. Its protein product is CASSQDRLAGGYEQFF.

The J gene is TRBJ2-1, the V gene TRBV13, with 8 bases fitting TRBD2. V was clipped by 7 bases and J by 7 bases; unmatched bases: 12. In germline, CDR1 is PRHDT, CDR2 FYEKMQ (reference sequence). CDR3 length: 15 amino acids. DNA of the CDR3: TGTGCCAGCACCGCGGCAAGCGGGAGTGGTAATGAGCAGTTCTTC. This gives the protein CASTAASGSGNEQFF.

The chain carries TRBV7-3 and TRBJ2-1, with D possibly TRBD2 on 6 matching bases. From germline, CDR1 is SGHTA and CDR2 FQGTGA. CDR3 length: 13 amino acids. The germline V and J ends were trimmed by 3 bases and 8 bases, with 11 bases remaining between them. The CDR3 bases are TGTGCCAGCAGCTTGACAGAGCGGGATGAGCAGTTCTTC. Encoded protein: CASSLTERDEQFF.

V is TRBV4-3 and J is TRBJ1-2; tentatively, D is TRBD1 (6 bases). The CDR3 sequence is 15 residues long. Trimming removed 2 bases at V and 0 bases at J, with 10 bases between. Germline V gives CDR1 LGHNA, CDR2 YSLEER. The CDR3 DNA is TGCGCCAGCAGCCAACAACGGACAGCTAACTATGGCTACACCTTC. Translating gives CASSQQRTANYGYTF.

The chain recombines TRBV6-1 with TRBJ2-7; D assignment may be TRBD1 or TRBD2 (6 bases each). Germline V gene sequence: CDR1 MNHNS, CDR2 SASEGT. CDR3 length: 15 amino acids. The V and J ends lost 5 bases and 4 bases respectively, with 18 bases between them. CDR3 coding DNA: TGTGCCAGCAGTTTACTCGGGGGCTCCCTTTACGAGCAGTACTTC. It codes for CASSLLGGSLYEQYF.

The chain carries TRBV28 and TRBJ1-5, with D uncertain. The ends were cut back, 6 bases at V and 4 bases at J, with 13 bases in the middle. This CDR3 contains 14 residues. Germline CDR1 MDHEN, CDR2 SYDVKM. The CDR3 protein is CASRGSSGNQPQHF. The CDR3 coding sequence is TGTGCCAGCAGGGGATCCTCGGGGAATCAGCCCCAGCATTTT.

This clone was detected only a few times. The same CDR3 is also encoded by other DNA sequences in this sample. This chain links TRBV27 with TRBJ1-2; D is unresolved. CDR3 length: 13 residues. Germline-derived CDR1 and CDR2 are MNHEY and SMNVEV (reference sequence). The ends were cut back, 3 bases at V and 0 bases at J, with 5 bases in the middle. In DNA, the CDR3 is TGTGCCAGCAGTTTCGCCGCTAACTATGGCTACACCTTC. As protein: CASSFAANYGYTF.

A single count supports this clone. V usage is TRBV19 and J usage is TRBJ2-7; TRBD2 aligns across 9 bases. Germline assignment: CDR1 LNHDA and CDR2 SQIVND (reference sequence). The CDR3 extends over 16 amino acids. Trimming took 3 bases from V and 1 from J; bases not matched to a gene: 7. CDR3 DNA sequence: TGTGCCAGTAGTATCTACTTAGCGGGAGCGTCCTACGAGCAGTACGTC. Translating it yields CASSIYLAGASYEQYV.

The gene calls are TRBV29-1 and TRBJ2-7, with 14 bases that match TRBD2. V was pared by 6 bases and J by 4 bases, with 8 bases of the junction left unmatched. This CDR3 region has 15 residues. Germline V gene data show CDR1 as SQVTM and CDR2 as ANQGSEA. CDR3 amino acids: CSVRPGLAGVYEQYV. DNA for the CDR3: TGCAGCGTACGACCGGGACTAGCGGGAGTGTACGAGCAGTACGTC.